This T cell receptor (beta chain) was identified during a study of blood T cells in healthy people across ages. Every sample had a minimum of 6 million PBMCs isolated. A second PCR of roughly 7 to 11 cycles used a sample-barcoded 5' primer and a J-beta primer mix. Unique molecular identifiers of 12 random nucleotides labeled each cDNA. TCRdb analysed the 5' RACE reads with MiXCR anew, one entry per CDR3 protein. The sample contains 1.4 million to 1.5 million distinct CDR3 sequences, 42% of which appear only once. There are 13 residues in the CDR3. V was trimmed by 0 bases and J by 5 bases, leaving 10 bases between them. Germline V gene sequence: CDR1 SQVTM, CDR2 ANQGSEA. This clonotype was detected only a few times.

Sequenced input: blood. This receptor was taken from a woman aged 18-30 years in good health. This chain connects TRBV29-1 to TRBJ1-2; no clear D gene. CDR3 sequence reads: CSVEDSGWYGYTF. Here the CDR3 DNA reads TGCAGCGTTGAAGATAGCGGATGGTATGGCTACACCTTC.